Each of the 17 T cell receptor beta chains below was sequenced from the same sample in a study of blood T cell repertoires in COVID-19. Here immunoSEQ multiplex PCR was the method, and the copy in TCRdb shows in-frame clones only, minus some. The sample records about 100,000 clones, over 75% being singletons. The sample taken for sequencing was peripheral blood. The receptors originated from a woman in her twenties or thirties with acute or convalescent COVID-19.

This chain connects TRBV27 to TRBJ1-6; D uncertain. This CDR3 is 17 amino acids long. The germline gives CDR1 MNHEY, CDR2 SMNVEV (reference sequence). V was trimmed by 0 bases and J by 3 bases, leaving 12 bases between them. The CDR3 reads CASSLSGEAIYNSPLHF. DNA for the CDR3: TGTGCCAGCAGTTTATCGGGTGAGGCGATCTATAATTCACCCCTCCACTTT.

This chain links TRBV28 with TRBJ2-4, with 7 bases identical to TRBD2. The CDR3 sequence is 16 residues long. V was clipped by 5 bases and J by 3 bases; unmatched bases: 10. The germline V gene encodes CDR1 MDHEN and CDR2 SYDVKM. CDR3: CASSLRLAVGKNIQYF. The DNA of the CDR3 is TGTGCCAGCAGTCTCCGACTAGCCGTAGGCAAAAACATTCAGTACTTC.

The V call is TRBV7-8, the J call TRBJ1-2; 9 nucleotides align to TRBD1. J lost 3 bases, V lost 5 bases, and 13 bases had no gene match. The germline gives CDR1 SGHVS, CDR2 FQNEAQ. The CDR3 extends over 17 amino acids. For the CDR3, the DNA is TGTGCCAGCAGCACGGGGACAGGGCTAGTCCCGGACTATGGCTACACCTTC. This encodes CASSTGTGLVPDYGYTF.

This sequence joins TRBV5-8 and TRBJ2-1; tentatively, D is TRBD1 (6 bases). The germline V and J ends were trimmed by 3 bases and 8 bases, with 9 bases remaining between them. The CDR3 totals 12 residues. Germline V gene lookup returns CDR1 SGHTS and CDR2 YDEGEE. The CDR3 DNA follows: TGTGCCAGCAGCTCACAGGGCCATGAGCAGTTCTTC. As protein: CASSSQGHEQFF.

V is TRBV9 and J is TRBJ1-5; no clear D gene. Trimming stripped 3 bases from V and 1 base from J, with 8 bases between. Germline CDR1 and CDR2: SGDLS and YYNGEE. CDR3 size: 14 residues. DNA of the CDR3: TGTGCCAGCAGCGGGGGAGGGAGCAATCAGCCCCAGCATTTT. As protein: CASSGGGSNQPQHF. Combining the CDR3 with reference TRBV9 and TRBJ1-5 gives the whole variable domain DSGVTQTPKHLITATGQRVTLRCSPRSGDLSVYWYQQSLDQGLQFLIQYYNGEERAKGNILERFSAQQFPDLHSELNLSSLELGDSALYFCASSGGGSNQPQHFGDGTRLSIL.

J is TRBJ2-7 and V is TRBV6-5; 7 bases are a match to TRBD1. V was pared by 2 bases and J by 2 bases, with 6 bases of the junction left unmatched. The CDR3 runs to 15 residues. The germline gives CDR1 MNHEY, CDR2 SVGAGI. The CDR3, as DNA: TGTGCCAGCAGTTACGTAGGGGGCTTTACCTACGAGCAGTACTTC. Translation gives CASSYVGGFTYEQYF.

The chain employs TRBV2 and TRBJ2-3; 10 bases fit TRBD2. The CDR3 totals 16 residues. The V segment lost 6 bases and the J segment 9 bases; nucleotides outside the gene matches: 15. CDR1 is SNHLY and CDR2 is FYNNEI in the germline V gene. As DNA, the CDR3 is TGTGCCAGCAGATTAAGCGGGGGGGCACTCCAGATAACGCAGTATTTT. It codes for CASRLSGGALQITQYF. Combining the CDR3 with reference TRBV2 and TRBJ2-3 gives the whole variable domain EPEVTQTPSHQVTQMGQEVILRCVPISNHLYFYWYRQILGQKVEFLVSFYNNEISEKSEIFDDQFSVERPDGSNFTLKIRSTKLEDSAMYFCASRLSGGALQITQYFGPGTRLTVL.

The chain uses TRBV10-1 and TRBJ2-1, with 12 bases matching TRBD2. CDR1 is WNHNN and CDR2 is SYGVQD in the germline V gene (reference sequence). The CDR3 totals 15 residues. After removal of 4 bases from V and 7 bases from J, the junction contained 5 bases not matched to a gene. The CDR3 nucleotides are TGCGCCAGCAGTGGACTAGCGGGGGAATGGAATGAGCAGTTCTTC. Protein: CASSGLAGEWNEQFF.

The rearrangement links TRBV19 to TRBJ1-5; 8 nucleotides match TRBD1. Germline V lookup: CDR1 LNHDA, CDR2 SQIVND (reference sequence). V shed 7 bases and J 5 bases; nucleotides not matched to a gene: 10. This CDR3 is 15 amino acids long. The CDR3 loop reads CASNPAGQGYQPQHF. CDR3 DNA: TGTGCCAGTAACCCTGCAGGACAGGGCTATCAGCCCCAGCATTTT.

This clone has only one observation. The chain uses TRBV15 and TRBJ1-1, with D tentatively TRBD1 (5 bases). Trimming stripped 1 base from V and 4 bases from J, with 10 bases between. The CDR3 length is 14 residues. Germline V lookup: CDR1 LNHNV, CDR2 YYDKDF (reference sequence). This chain's CDR3 is CATSRGSGGTEAFF. Here the CDR3 DNA reads TGTGCCACCAGCAGAGGCTCGGGGGGCACTGAAGCTTTCTTT. Variable domain in full (rest from reference TRBV15 and TRBJ1-1): DAMVIQNPRYQVTQFGKPVTLSCSQTLNHNVMYWYQQKSSQAPKLLFHYYDKDFNNEADTPDNFQSRRPNTSFCFLDIRSPGLGDTAMYLCATSRGSGGTEAFFGQGTRLTVV.

The J gene is TRBJ1-4, the V gene TRBV28, with 7 bases lining up with TRBD1. V lost 2 bases to trimming and J lost 2 bases; unmatched junction nucleotides: 2. Germline CDR1 reads MDHEN; CDR2 reads SYDVKM. The CDR3 runs to 15 residues. The CDR3: CASSLGGQTNEKLFF. The CDR3 DNA sequence: TGTGCCAGCAGTTTAGGGGGACAGACTAATGAAAAACTGTTTTTT.

The chain links TRBV5-1 to TRBJ2-3; 8 nucleotides match TRBD1. This CDR3 contains 17 residues. CDR1 is SGHRS, CDR2 YFSETQ, per germline. Losses at the gene ends were 0 bases for V and 14 bases for J; bases not matched to a gene: 20. The CDR3 protein is CASSLAGLGDRHKRAYF. The CDR3 region has the DNA TGCGCCAGCAGCTTGGCCGGTTTGGGGGACAGGCACAAAAGGGCGTATTTT. The full variable domain, completed using reference TRBV5-1 and TRBJ2-3, is KAGVTQTPRYLIKTRGQQVTLSCSPISGHRSVSWYQQTPGQGLQFLFEYFSETQRNKGNFPGRFSGRQFSNSRSEMNVSTLELGDSALYLCASSLAGLGDRHKRAYFGPGTRLTVL.

This rearrangement joins TRBV5-6 to TRBJ2-5; a possible D gene is TRBD1 (6 bases). This CDR3 comprises 14 residues. Per germline, CDR1 SGHDT and CDR2 YYEEEE. V dropped 4 bases and J dropped 5 bases, with 15 bases sitting between them. The CDR3 here is CASSGWDTQETQYF. The CDR3 DNA reads TGTGCCAGCAGCGGATGGGACACTCAGGAGACCCAGTACTTC.

V is TRBV28 and J is TRBJ1-2; 7 bases agree with TRBD1. After removal of 10 bases from V and 5 bases from J, the junction contained 7 bases not matched to a gene. Germline CDR1 is MDHEN and CDR2 is SYDVKM. The CDR3 is made up of 12 amino acids. The chain's CDR3 is CATLDRFYGYTF. For the CDR3, the DNA is TGTGCCACCCTGGACAGGTTTTATGGCTACACCTTC.

The chain carries TRBV7-9 and TRBJ1-4; D remains ambiguous. Germline V gives CDR1 SEHNR, CDR2 FQNEAQ (reference sequence). The V and J ends lost 5 bases and 0 bases respectively, with 7 bases between them. The CDR3 runs 14 residues. As DNA, the CDR3 is TGTGCCAGCAGCCAGGATGCAACTAATGAAAAACTGTTTTTT. This encodes CASSQDATNEKLFF.

V usage is TRBV10-3 and J usage is TRBJ1-6; no clear D gene. There are 15 residues in the CDR3. CDR1 is ENHRY, CDR2 SYGVKD, per germline. V was pared by 6 bases and J by 7 bases, with 16 bases between. The CDR3 reads CAISGLAGKNSPLHF. CDR3 in DNA: TGTGCCATCAGCGGACTGGCAGGAAAAAATTCACCCCTCCACTTT.

The chain has TRBV6-5 and TRBJ1-5; a weak D match, TRBD1 (6 bases). This CDR3 region has 14 residues. V shed 7 bases and J shed 7 bases, with 17 bases lying between them. Germline CDR1 is MNHEY and CDR2 is SVGAGI. The CDR3 coding sequence is TGTGCCAGCACCCAGTTACAGGGAGGGCAGCCCCAGCATTTT. It translates to CASTQLQGGQPQHF.